The subject of this entry is one TCR beta chain. Its antigen is still unknown. Germline CDR1 and CDR2: SEHNR and FQNEAQ (reference sequence). V was pared by 3 bases and J by 5 bases, with 3 bases of the junction left unmatched. The CDR3 runs to 14 residues. The authors reverse transcribed all of the isolated RNA, so sequencing captured expressed TCRB transcripts. The table came from immunoSEQ multiplex PCR; TCRdb's copy has only in-frame clones and leaves some out. Seen here are about 710,000 clones, around 15% observed once, and the top ten hold nearly 0.04%. This entry belongs to a study of beta chain features in type 1 diabetes. Study conclusions and caveats: Fewer insertions but more deletions were seen at VDJ junctions in type 1 diabetes patients. People with Type 1 diabetes carried modestly yet significantly shorter TCRB CDR3s in all four CD4+ subsets. It was not settled here whether HLA type affects TCRB rearrangement.

The sequence came from a man in his late teens or twenties with type 1 diabetes. The chain links TRBV7-9 to TRBJ1-4; 7 bases fit TRBD1. Sequencing was performed on naive CD4+ T cells from blood. CDR3 nucleotide sequence: TGTGCCAGCAGCTTTACAGGGGTGAATGAAAAACTGTTTTTT. As protein: CASSFTGVNEKLFF.